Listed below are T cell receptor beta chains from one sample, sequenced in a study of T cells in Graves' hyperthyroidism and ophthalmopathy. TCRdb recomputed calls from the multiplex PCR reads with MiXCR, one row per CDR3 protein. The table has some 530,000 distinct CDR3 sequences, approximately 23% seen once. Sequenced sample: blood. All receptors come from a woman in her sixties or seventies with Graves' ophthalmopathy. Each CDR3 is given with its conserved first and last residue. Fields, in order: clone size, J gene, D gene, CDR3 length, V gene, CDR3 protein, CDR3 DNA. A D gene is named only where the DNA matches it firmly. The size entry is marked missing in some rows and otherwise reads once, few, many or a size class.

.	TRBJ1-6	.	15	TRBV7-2	CASSPLGGRISPLHF	TGTGCCAGCAGCCCCTTGGGGGGAAGGATTTCACCCCTCCACTTT
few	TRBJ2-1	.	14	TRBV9	CASSVATLSDEQFF	TGTGCCAGCAGCGTAGCTACACTTTCTGATGAGCAGTTCTTC
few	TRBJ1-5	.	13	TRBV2	CASSVGRTSTQHF	TGTGCCAGCAGTGTAGGACGGACCTCGACCCAGCATTTT
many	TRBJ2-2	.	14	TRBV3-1	CASSQGIQTGELFF	TGTGCCAGCAGCCAAGGGATTCAGACCGGGGAGCTGTTTTTT
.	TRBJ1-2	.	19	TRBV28	CASLRTPGFDPSRHYGYTF	TGTGCCAGCCTACGTACCCCAGGATTTGATCCATCCCGACACTATGGCTACACCTTC
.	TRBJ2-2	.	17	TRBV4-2	CASSQPAGGVNTGELFF	TGTGCCAGCAGCCAGCCTGCCGGGGGAGTTAACACCGGGGAGCTGTTTTTT
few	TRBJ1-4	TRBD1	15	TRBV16	CASSRRGPGNEKLFF	TGTGCCAGCAGCCGAAGGGGGCCCGGTAATGAAAAACTGTTTTTT
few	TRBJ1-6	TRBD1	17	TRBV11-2	CASSLGQGASYNSPLHF	TGTGCCAGCAGCTTGGGACAGGGGGCTTCCTATAATTCACCCCTCCACTTT
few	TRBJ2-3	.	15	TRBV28	CASSTRVDSTDTQYF	TGTGCCAGCAGTACCCGCGTCGACAGCACAGATACGCAGTATTTT
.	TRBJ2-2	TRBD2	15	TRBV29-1	CSAKGGGQGTGELFF	TGCAGCGCCAAGGGCGGGGGGCAGGGCACCGGGGAGCTGTTTTTT
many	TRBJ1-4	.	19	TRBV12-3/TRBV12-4	CASTTYSGVGRRANEKLFF	TGTGCCAGCACAACCTACAGCGGGGTTGGGCGGCGGGCTAATGAAAAACTGTTTTTT
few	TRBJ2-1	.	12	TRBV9	CASSVIGGEQFF	TGTGCCAGCAGCGTAATTGGAGGTGAGCAGTTCTTC
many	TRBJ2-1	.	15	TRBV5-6	CASSSQGSLGGEQFF	TGTGCCAGCAGCTCACAGGGATCCCTTGGTGGTGAGCAGTTCTTC
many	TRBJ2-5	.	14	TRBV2	CASRLRVYQETQYF	TGTGCCAGCAGACTCCGCGTGTACCAAGAGACCCAGTACTTC
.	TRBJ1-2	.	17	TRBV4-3	CASSQDLGGDRIYGYTF	TGCGCCAGCAGCCAAGATCTCGGAGGGGATCGTATCTATGGCTACACCTTC
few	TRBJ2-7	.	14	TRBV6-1	CASGVASLSYEQYF	TGTGCCAGCGGCGTGGCTAGCCTTTCCTACGAGCAGTACTTC
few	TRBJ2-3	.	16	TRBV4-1	CASSLGWRVSTDTQYF	TGCGCCAGCAGCTTGGGGTGGAGAGTTAGCACAGATACGCAGTATTTT
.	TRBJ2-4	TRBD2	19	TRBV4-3	CASSQRLDGLAGAKNIQYF	TGCGCCAGCAGCCAACGCCTCGATGGACTAGCGGGAGCCAAAAACATTCAGTACTTC
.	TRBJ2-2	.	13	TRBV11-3	CASSPPGRGELFF	TGTGCCAGCAGCCCCCCAGGCCGCGGGGAGCTGTTTTTT
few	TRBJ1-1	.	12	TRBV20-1	CSARDRTAEAFF	TGCAGTGCTAGAGACAGGACGGCTGAAGCTTTCTTT
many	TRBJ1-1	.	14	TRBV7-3	CASSPDSMNTEAFF	TGTGCCAGCAGCCCTGACAGCATGAACACTGAAGCTTTCTTT
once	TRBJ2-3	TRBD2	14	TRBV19	CASRRERSTDTQYF	TGTGCCAGTAGGCGGGAGCGTAGCACAGATACGCAGTATTTT
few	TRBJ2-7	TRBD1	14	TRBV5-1	CASSSPGTAYEQYF	TGCGCCAGCAGCTCCCCGGGGACAGCCTACGAGCAGTACTTC
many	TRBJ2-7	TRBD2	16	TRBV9	CASSPGLARSSYEQYF	TGTGCCAGCAGCCCAGGACTAGCGCGGAGCTCCTACGAGCAGTACTTC
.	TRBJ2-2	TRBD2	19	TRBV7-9	CASSTTERGSGITTGELFF	TGTGCCAGCAGCACCACCGAGCGAGGGAGCGGGATTACGACCGGGGAGCTGTTTTTT
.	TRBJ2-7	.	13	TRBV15	CATSIVQGHEQYF	TGTGCCACCAGCATTGTGCAGGGCCACGAGCAGTACTTC
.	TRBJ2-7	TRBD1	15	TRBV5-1	CASSLEGTGRHEQYF	TGCGCCAGCAGCTTGGAAGGGACAGGGCGCCATGAGCAGTACTTC
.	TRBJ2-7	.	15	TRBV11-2	CASSRDQGAPYEQYF	TGTGCCAGCAGCCGCGACCAGGGAGCCCCCTACGAGCAGTACTTC
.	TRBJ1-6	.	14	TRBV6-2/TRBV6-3	CASSTGSYNSPLHF	TGTGCCAGCAGTACGGGCTCCTATAATTCACCCCTCCACTTT
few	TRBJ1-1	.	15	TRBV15	CATSPLGRWGTEAFF	TGTGCCACCAGCCCGCTCGGACGATGGGGCACTGAAGCTTTCTTT
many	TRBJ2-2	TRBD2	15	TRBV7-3	CASGLAGSNTGELFF	TGTGCCAGCGGACTAGCGGGTTCGAACACCGGGGAGCTGTTTTTT
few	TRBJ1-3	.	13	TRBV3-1	CASTQVAGNTIYF	TGTGCCAGCACCCAGGTCGCTGGAAACACCATATATTTT
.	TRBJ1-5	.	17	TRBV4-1	CASSQDPGRARDQPQHF	TGCGCCAGCAGCCAAGACCCCGGGAGGGCCCGCGATCAGCCCCAGCATTTT
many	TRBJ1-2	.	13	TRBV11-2	CASSLHNGYGYTF	TGTGCCAGCAGCTTACATAACGGCTATGGCTACACCTTC
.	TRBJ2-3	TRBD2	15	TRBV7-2	CASSFGTSGSGTQYF	TGTGCCAGCAGCTTTGGGACTAGCGGGAGCGGTACGCAGTATTTT
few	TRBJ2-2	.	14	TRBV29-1	CSVWGGRRAGELFF	TGCAGCGTATGGGGAGGAAGGAGGGCCGGGGAGCTGTTTTTT
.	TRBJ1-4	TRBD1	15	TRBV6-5	CASSYSTGFNEKLFF	TGTGCCAGCAGTTACTCGACAGGGTTTAATGAAAAACTGTTTTTT
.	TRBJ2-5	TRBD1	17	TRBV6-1	CASSEAWAGGVGETQYF	TGTGCCAGCAGTGAAGCGTGGGCAGGGGGCGTTGGAGAGACCCAGTACTTC
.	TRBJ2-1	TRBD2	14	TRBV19	CASSRDGLVVEQFF	TGTGCCAGTAGTCGAGACGGACTAGTAGTTGAGCAGTTCTTC
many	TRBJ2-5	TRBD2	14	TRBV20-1	CSARVTSGRETQYF	TGCAGTGCTAGAGTGACTAGCGGGAGAGAGACCCAGTACTTC
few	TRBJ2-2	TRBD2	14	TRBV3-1	CASSQGGGGHELFF	TGTGCCAGCAGCCAAGGCGGGGGTGGTCATGAGCTGTTTTTT
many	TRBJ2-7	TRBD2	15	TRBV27	CASSPRLAGNYEQYF	TGTGCCAGCAGTCCTCGACTAGCGGGAAACTACGAGCAGTACTTC
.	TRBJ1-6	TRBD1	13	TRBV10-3	CATSDRPGSPLHF	TGTGCCACCTCGGACAGGCCTGGGTCACCCCTCCACTTT
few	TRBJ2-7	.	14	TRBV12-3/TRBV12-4	CASSLDLPSYEQHF	TGTGCCAGCAGTTTGGACCTTCCGTCCTACGAGCAGCACTTC
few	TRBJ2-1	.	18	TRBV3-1	CASSHYAGTSLSYNEQFF	TGTGCCAGCAGCCATTATGCCGGGACCTCGCTCTCCTACAATGAGCAGTTCTTC
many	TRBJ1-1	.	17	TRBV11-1	CASSLVSRGPLNTEAFF	TGTGCCAGCAGCTTAGTGTCCAGGGGCCCATTGAACACTGAAGCTTTCTTT
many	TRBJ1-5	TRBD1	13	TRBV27	CASSGQANQPQHF	TGTGCCAGCAGCGGACAGGCTAATCAGCCCCAGCATTTT
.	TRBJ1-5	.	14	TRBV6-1	CASTTHRGDQPQHF	TGTGCCAGCACCACCCATCGGGGGGATCAGCCCCAGCATTTT
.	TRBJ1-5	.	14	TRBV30	CAWSRGLSNQPQHF	TGTGCCTGGAGTAGGGGTCTTAGCAATCAGCCCCAGCATTTT
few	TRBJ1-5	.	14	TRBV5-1	CASSTAATGQPQHF	TGCGCCAGCAGCACGGCCGCGACGGGGCAGCCCCAGCATTTT
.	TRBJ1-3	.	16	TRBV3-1	CASSLRDRSSGNTIYF	TGTGCCAGCAGTCTTAGGGACCGAAGCTCTGGAAACACCATATATTTT
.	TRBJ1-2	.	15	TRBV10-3	CAISESAGDNYGYTF	TGTGCCATCAGTGAGTCGGCAGGTGACAACTATGGCTACACCTTC
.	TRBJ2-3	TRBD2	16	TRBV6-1	CASRTSAGVGTDTQYF	TGTGCCAGCAGGACATCAGCGGGAGTAGGGACAGATACGCAGTATTTT
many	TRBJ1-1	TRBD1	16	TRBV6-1	CASSFFNRGQGTEAFF	TGTGCCAGCAGTTTCTTTAACAGGGGGCAAGGCACTGAAGCTTTCTTT
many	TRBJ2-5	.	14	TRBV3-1	CASSPKRDQETQYF	TGTGCCAGCAGCCCAAAGCGGGACCAAGAGACCCAGTACTTC
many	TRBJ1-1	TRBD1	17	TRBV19	CASTPYSGGAGNTEAFF	TGTGCCAGTACCCCTTATTCAGGGGGCGCAGGTAACACTGAAGCTTTCTTT
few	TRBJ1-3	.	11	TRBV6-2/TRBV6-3	CASSHSDTIYF	TGTGCCAGCAGCCACAGCGACACCATATATTTT